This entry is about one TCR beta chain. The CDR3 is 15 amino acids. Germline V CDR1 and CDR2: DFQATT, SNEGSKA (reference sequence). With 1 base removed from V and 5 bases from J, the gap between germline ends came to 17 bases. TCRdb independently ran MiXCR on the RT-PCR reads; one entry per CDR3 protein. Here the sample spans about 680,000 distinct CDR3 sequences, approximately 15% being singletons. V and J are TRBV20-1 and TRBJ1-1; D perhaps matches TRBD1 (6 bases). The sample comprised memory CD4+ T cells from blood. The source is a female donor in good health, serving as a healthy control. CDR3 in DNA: TGCAGTGCTAGAGGCGCAGGGGCCTTGGGGACTGAAGCTTTCTTT. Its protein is CSARGAGALGTEAFF.